These 20 T cell receptor beta chains were all obtained from the same sample, sequenced in a study of OX40 agonist ivuxolimab in advanced cancers. The protocol was immunoSEQ multiplex PCR, while the TCRdb copy is restricted to in-frame clones and leaves out a portion. The sample includes tens of thousands of clones, approximately 84% of them seen just once. Sequenced here: CD4+ or CD8+ T cells sorted from blood, sampled in a trial of the OX40 agonist ivuxolimab. The receptors come from an adult with an advanced solid tumor such as melanoma, head and neck, liver or kidney cancer.

The chain combines TRBV28 with TRBJ1-1; D is unresolved. This CDR3 region has 12 residues. V lost 3 bases and J lost 0, with 2 bases in between. Germline CDR1 and CDR2: MDHEN and SYDVKM. CDR3 region: CASSFLNTEAFF. CDR3 bases: TGTGCCAGCAGTTTCCTGAACACTGAAGCTTTCTTT.

This chain uses TRBV5-1 with TRBJ1-3; D not certain. The CDR3 extends over 17 amino acids. V lost 1 base, J lost 0 bases, and 14 bases lay in between. Germline V gene sequence: CDR1 SGHRS, CDR2 YFSETQ. This chain's CDR3 is CASSLLAASPSGNTIYF. The CDR3 bases are TGCGCCAGCAGCTTGCTGGCGGCTTCCCCCTCTGGAAACACCATATATTTT.

J is TRBJ1-2 and V is TRBV6-1; D is undetermined. Germline V lookup: CDR1 MNHNS, CDR2 SASEGT. Trimming shortened V by 4 bases and J by 4 bases, and 10 bases separated the two germline ends. The CDR3 has 13 amino acids. DNA for the CDR3: TGTGCCAGCAGTGGGTCTGTAGCCTATGGCTACACCTTC. Its protein is CASSGSVAYGYTF.

This clone was observed once. This rearrangement joins TRBV28 to TRBJ2-1; tentatively, D is TRBD1 or TRBD2 (5 bases each). V lost 6 bases to trimming and J lost 8 bases, with 17 bases between them. CDR3 length: 14 amino acids. Germline V lookup: CDR1 MDHEN, CDR2 SYDVKM. This CDR3 is CASSGALRYHEQFF. The CDR3 DNA follows: TGTGCCAGCAGCGGGGCCTTACGATACCATGAGCAGTTCTTC.

V usage is TRBV4-2 and J usage is TRBJ2-2; the D is unclear. The CDR3 runs 17 residues. Germline V gives CDR1 LGHNA, CDR2 YNFKEQ. With 0 bases removed from V and 1 base from J, the gap between germline ends came to 12 bases. The CDR3, as DNA: TGTGCCAGCAGCCAAGATCCGCTTGGCCAGAACACCGGGGAGCTGTTTTTT. It is translated as CASSQDPLGQNTGELFF.

This sequence joins TRBV9 and TRBJ1-1, with D possibly being TRBD1 (6 bases). Germline loops: CDR1 SGDLS, CDR2 YYNGEE. Trimming left V 3 bases short and J 0 bases short, with 21 bases between. The CDR3 has 18 residues. For the CDR3, the DNA is TGTGCCAGCAGCGGGGGGCCGCAGATGAGCGAAATGAACACTGAAGCTTTCTTT. Translated, it gives CASSGGPQMSEMNTEAFF. Full variable domain (outside the CDR3, taken from reference TRBV9 and TRBJ1-1): DSGVTQTPKHLITATGQRVTLRCSPRSGDLSVYWYQQSLDQGLQFLIQYYNGEERAKGNILERFSAQQFPDLHSELNLSSLELGDSALYFCASSGGPQMSEMNTEAFFGQGTRLTVV.

There are a few counts of this clone. The rearrangement links TRBV6-1 to TRBJ2-2; D remains unclear. Trimming removed 3 bases from V and 7 bases from J, with 9 bases in between. Germline assignment: CDR1 MNHNS and CDR2 SASEGT. CDR3 size: 13 residues. The CDR3 nucleotides read TGTGCCAGCAGTGATCTTGGGTTCGGGGAGCTGTTTTTT. This sequence encodes CASSDLGFGELFF.

The V and J genes are TRBV27 and TRBJ1-3; a possible D gene is TRBD1 (5 bases). Between the trimmed V and J ends, which lost 2 bases and 2 bases, there was a span of 7 bases. The CDR3 has 14 residues. Germline CDR1 MNHEY, CDR2 SMNVEV (reference sequence). In DNA, the CDR3 is TGTGCCAGCAGTTTAGGGGGGGCTGGAAACACCATATATTTT. This translates into CASSLGGAGNTIYF.

V usage is TRBV6-5 and J usage is TRBJ2-7, with D unresolved. Per the germline V gene, CDR1 is MNHEY and CDR2 is SVGAGI. The CDR3 is made up of 13 amino acids. Trimming took off 0 bases at V and 3 bases at J, with 6 bases between the two ends. The DNA for the CDR3 is TGTGCCAGCAGTTACTCTGTTAACTACGAGCAGTACTTC. This sequence encodes CASSYSVNYEQYF.

In its sample, this clone was seen a few times. The V call is TRBV9, the J call TRBJ1-6; the D is unclear. V lost 0 bases, J lost 6 bases, and 4 bases lay in between. The germline V gene encodes CDR1 SGDLS and CDR2 YYNGEE. There are 13 residues in the CDR3. The CDR3 DNA is TGTGCCAGCAGCGTAGGAGGTAATTCACCCCTCCACTTT. Translation gives CASSVGGNSPLHF.

This clone was picked up a small number of times. This chain joins TRBV4-1 and TRBJ2-7; D is possibly TRBD1 or TRBD2 (5 bases each). The CDR3 is 13 amino acids. Trimming stripped 2 bases from V and 7 bases from J, with 12 bases between. Per germline, CDR1 MGHRA and CDR2 YSYEKL. The CDR3 coding sequence is TGCGCCAGCAGCCAATTGGGGGTAGGTGAGCAGTACTTC. This sequence encodes CASSQLGVGEQYF.

The chain couples TRBV19 to TRBJ2-1; the match to TRBD2 covers 8 bases. Germline V CDR1 and CDR2: LNHDA, SQIVND (reference sequence). This CDR3 has 14 residues. J lost 5 bases, V lost 8 bases, and 8 bases had no gene match. The CDR3 DNA follows: TGTGCCAGTGGCCACGGGGGGGCACACAATGAGCAGTTCTTC. Its protein product is CASGHGGAHNEQFF.

This clone was found once. The chain recombines TRBV5-6 with TRBJ2-1, with 8 bases matching TRBD2. V was pared by 4 bases and J by 3 bases, with 9 bases of the junction left unmatched. The CDR3 consists of 16 residues. Germline CDR1 reads SGHDT; CDR2 reads YYEEEE. Here the CDR3 reads CASSLSGAPLYNEQFF. As DNA, the CDR3 is TGTGCCAGCAGCCTTAGCGGGGCTCCCCTCTACAATGAGCAGTTCTTC.

J is TRBJ2-1 and V is TRBV25-1; possibly TRBD1 or TRBD2 for D (6 bases each). This CDR3 spans 15 amino acids. Germline V gives CDR1 MGHDK, CDR2 SYGVNS. Deletions cut 1 base from V and 5 bases from J, with 12 bases between. The CDR3 nucleotides read TGTGCCAGCAGTGAATGGGGGGCTGGGGACAATGAGCAGTTCTTC. This sequence encodes CASSEWGAGDNEQFF.

V gene TRBV19 combines with J gene TRBJ1-2; weak D call: TRBD1 (6 bases). Germline V gene lookup returns CDR1 LNHDA and CDR2 SQIVND (reference sequence). Trimming took off 7 bases at V and 4 bases at J, with 16 bases between the two ends. CDR3 size: 14 residues. CDR3 in amino acids: CASTPQGMSYGYTF. In DNA form, the CDR3 reads TGTGCCAGTACCCCGCAGGGGATGAGCTATGGCTACACCTTC.

The gene calls are TRBV6-6 and TRBJ2-7; the D is unclear. Trimming pared 6 bases from V and 0 bases from J, leaving 6 bases between. There are 12 residues in the CDR3. CDR1 MNHNY and CDR2 SVGAGI come from the germline V gene (reference sequence). The CDR3, as DNA: TGTGCCAGCAGCGACAACTCCTACGAGCAGTACTTC. It specifies CASSDNSYEQYF.

This chain uses TRBV30 with TRBJ2-7, with unresolved D. Germline CDR1 GTSNPN, CDR2 SVGIG (reference sequence). Trimming took off 0 bases at V and 2 bases at J, with 5 bases between the two ends. The CDR3 runs 12 residues. Here the CDR3 DNA reads TGTGCCTGGAGTGTACAGACCTACGAGCAGTACTTC. Protein: CAWSVQTYEQYF.

Only a few counts were recorded for this clone. The CDR3 loop is CASSKGLGGGELFF. The DNA for the CDR3 is TGTGCCAGTAGTAAGGGACTAGGCGGCGGGGAGCTGTTTTTT. The chain couples TRBV19 to TRBJ2-2; 8 bases map to TRBD2. J was trimmed by 7 bases and V by 4 bases; bases with no gene match: 5. Germline V gene sequence: CDR1 LNHDA, CDR2 SQIVND (reference sequence). The CDR3 extends over 14 amino acids.

This clone was picked up one time. The chain joins TRBV21-1 to TRBJ2-2; TRBD1, the D gene given by the table, was not confirmed from the DNA. TRBV21-1 is recorded as a pseudogene. This CDR3 has 15 residues. The DNA of the CDR3 is TGTGCCAGCATACTAACGGGACAGAACACCGGGGAGCTGTTTTTT. Translated: CASILTGQNTGELFF.

The genes are TRBV7-6 and TRBJ2-7, with 8 bases matching TRBD1. The V gene's germline CDR1 is SGHVS and CDR2 FNYEAQ. Trimming at V came to 0 bases and at J to 3 bases, leaving 4 bases not matched to a gene. CDR3 length equals 15 residues. DNA of the CDR3: TGTGCCAGCAGCTTAGCGGGGACAGGAATCTACGAGCAGTACTTC. Translating gives CASSLAGTGIYEQYF.